This T cell receptor (beta chain) was captured by sequencing in a study of shared clonotypes between healthy human individuals. This CDR3 is built from 21 residues. The J segment lost 6 bases and the V segment lost 0 bases, leaving 18 bases of the junction unmatched. In germline, CDR1 is SGDLS, CDR2 YYNGEE. Sequencing was performed with immunoSEQ multiplex PCR; in TCRdb, only in-frame clones are kept and a portion is missing. The sample yields over a million clones, around 98% seen once. The chain links TRBV9 to TRBJ2-3; 14 bases are shared with TRBD2. The receptor was isolated from a man between 25 and 39 years old in good health. Sequences were obtained from naive CD4+ T cells sorted from blood. Indicated subset: CD45RA+ positively selected. This CDR3 is CASSVGTPTPGLAGDGDTQYF. DNA of the CDR3: TGTGCCAGCAGCGTAGGAACTCCTACTCCGGGACTAGCGGGAGATGGGGATACGCAGTATTTT.